The entry below gives a single TCR beta chain sequence along with its context. Treatment: approximately 18 received Ad26.COV2.S at low or high dose, single or two shots; 5 received placebo; per-sample allocation not given. Following the first vaccine or placebo injection, samples were taken on day 63. Per the germline V gene, CDR1 is MRHNA and CDR2 is SNTAGT. The CDR3 runs to 16 residues. V shed 8 bases and J 3 bases; nucleotides not matched to a gene: 10. The assay was immunoSEQ multiplex PCR, and TCRdb's table has in-frame clones only and misses some. The sample lists about 400,000 clones, about 88% occurring once. The entry originates in a study of Ad26.COV2.S vaccination and SARS-CoV-2 variants. Overall study: In the COV1001 trial, the donor was in the Ad26.COV2.S arm.

The chain carries TRBV6-4 and TRBJ2-2, with 9 bases aligning to TRBD2. This TCR derives from a person aged 18-65 years who received the Ad26.COV2.S COVID-19 vaccine or a placebo. This sample comprised peripheral blood, obtained in a trial of Ad26.COV2.S vaccine versus placebo. As DNA, the CDR3 is TGTGCCAGCTCTGCCTCGGGACTAGCCGACACCGGGGAGCTGTTTTTT. Translating gives CASSASGLADTGELFF.